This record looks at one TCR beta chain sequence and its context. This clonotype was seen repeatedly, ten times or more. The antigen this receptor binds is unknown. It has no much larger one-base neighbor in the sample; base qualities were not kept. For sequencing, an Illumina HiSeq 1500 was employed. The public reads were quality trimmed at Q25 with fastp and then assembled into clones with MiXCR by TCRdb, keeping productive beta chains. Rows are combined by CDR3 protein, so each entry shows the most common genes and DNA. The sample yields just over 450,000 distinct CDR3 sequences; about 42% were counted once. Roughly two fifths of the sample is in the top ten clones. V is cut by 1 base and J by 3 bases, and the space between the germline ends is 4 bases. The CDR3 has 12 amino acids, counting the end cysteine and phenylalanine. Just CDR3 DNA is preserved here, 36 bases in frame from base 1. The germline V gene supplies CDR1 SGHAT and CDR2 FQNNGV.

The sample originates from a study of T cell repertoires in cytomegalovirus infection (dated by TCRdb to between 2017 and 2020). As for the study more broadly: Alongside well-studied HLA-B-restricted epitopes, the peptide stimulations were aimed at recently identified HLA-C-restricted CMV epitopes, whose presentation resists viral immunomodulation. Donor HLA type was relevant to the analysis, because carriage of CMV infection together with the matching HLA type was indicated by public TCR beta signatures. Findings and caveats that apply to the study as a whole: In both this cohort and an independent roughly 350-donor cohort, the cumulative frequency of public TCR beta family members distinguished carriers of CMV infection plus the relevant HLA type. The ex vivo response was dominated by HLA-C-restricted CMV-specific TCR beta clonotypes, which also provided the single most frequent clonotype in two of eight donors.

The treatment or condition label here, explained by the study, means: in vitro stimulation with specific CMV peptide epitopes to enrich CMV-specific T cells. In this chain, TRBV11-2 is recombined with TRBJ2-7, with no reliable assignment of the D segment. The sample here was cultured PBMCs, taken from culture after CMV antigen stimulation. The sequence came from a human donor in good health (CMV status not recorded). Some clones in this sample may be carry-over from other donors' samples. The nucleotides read TGTGCCAGCAGCTTAGGAAACTACGAGCAGTACTTC. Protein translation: CASSLGNYEQYF. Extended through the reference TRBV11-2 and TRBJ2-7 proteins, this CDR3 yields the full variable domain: EAGVAQSPRYKIIEKRQSVAFWCNPISGHATLYWYQQILGQGPKLLIQFQNNGVVDDSQLPKDRFSAERLKGVDSTLKIQPAKLEDSAVYLCASSLGNYEQYFGPGTRLTVT.